The clone carrying this T cell receptor (beta chain) was seen a few times. Antigen: not known. CDR1 is MNHNS, CDR2 SASEGT, per germline. Trimming left V 6 bases short and J 1 base short, with 15 bases between. The CDR3 consists of 15 residues. The sample belongs to a study of T cells after yellow fever vaccination. Study-wide results and caveats: Bulk-population clonotypes that are abundant could appear as contaminants in FACS-sorted repertoires. The secondary T-cell response peaked on day 5, not day 15, but was weaker.

The TCR cDNA carried a universal primer site and UMIs from 5'RACE template switching. TCRdb used MiXCR to reprocess the 5' RACE reads, holding one entry per CDR3 protein. Of more than 250,000 distinct CDR3 sequences in the sample, around 7% were seen once. This sequence originates from a man aged 18 to 30 who received the YFV17D yellow fever vaccine. Sequenced here: PBMCs, sampled approximately 47 days after the first yellow fever vaccination. V and J are TRBV6-1 and TRBJ1-1, with D uncertain. The CDR3 DNA reads TGTGCCAGCAGCCGGGGAGGCGCTGAGAACACTGAAGCTTTCTTT. This sequence encodes CASSRGGAENTEAFF.